This TCR beta chain comes out of a study of CDR3 diversity in severe acne. A few counts support this clonotype. The CDR3 loop spans 14 amino acids. V lost 5 bases and J lost 2; bases outside the gene matches: 4. Germline loops: CDR1 SNHLY, CDR2 FYNNEI. One entry per CDR3 protein results from TCRdb running MiXCR on the PCR reads. In the table there are about 76,000 distinct CDR3 sequences, 50% to 65% of which are singletons. Sequencing was performed on blood. This sequence originates from a male donor in good health, without acne. The rearrangement links TRBV2 to TRBJ2-5; 8 bases align to TRBD2. Here the CDR3 reads CASSLAGQQETQYF. The CDR3, as DNA: TGTGCCAGCAGTTTAGCGGGACAACAAGAGACCCAGTACTTC. Filled out from reference TRBV2 and TRBJ2-5, the complete variable domain reads EPEVTQTPSHQVTQMGQEVILRCVPISNHLYFYWYRQILGQKVEFLVSFYNNEISEKSEIFDDQFSVERPDGSNFTLKIRSTKLEDSAMYFCASSLAGQQETQYFGPGTRLLVL.